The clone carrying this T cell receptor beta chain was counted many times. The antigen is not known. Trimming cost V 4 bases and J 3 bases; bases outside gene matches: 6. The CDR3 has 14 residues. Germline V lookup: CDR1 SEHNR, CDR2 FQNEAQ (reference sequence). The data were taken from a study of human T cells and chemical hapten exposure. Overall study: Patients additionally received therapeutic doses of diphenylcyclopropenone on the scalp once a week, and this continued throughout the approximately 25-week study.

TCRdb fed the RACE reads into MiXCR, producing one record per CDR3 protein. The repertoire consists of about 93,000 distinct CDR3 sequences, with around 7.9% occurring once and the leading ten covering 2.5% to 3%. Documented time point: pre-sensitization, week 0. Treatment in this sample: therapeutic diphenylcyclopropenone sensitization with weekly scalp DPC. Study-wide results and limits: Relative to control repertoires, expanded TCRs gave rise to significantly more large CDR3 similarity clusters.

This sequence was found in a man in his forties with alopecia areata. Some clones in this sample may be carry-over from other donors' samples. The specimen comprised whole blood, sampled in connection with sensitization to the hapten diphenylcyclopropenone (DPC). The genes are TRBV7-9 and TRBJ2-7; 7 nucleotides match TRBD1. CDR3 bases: TGTGCCAGCAGCTCCCCAGACAGGGACTACGAGCAGTACTTC. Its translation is CASSSPDRDYEQYF.